This T cell receptor beta chain was retrieved from a study of OX40 agonist ivuxolimab in advanced cancers. Study-wide background: Participants averaged around 60 years of age (range roughly 23 to 85) and were 82.7% male. Study outcomes and limitations: A proportion of nonresponders additionally exhibited low normalized T-cell clonal expansion.

The CDR3 runs to 13 residues. The germline V gene has CDR1 KGHSH and CDR2 LQKENI. Trimming left V 4 bases short and J 3 bases short, with 6 bases between. Enrollment shut out patients with autoimmune disease history or systemic immunosuppression. Blood specimens came from baseline, cycle 4 day 1, and cycle 7 day 1. Using immunoSEQ multiplex PCR, the repertoire was profiled, and TCRdb retains in-frame clones only, with some absent. Of roughly 48,000 clones listed, about four fifths are singletons. To note about this clone: The target antigen is unknown.

This specimen was CD4+ or CD8+ T cells sorted from blood, taken in a trial of the OX40 agonist ivuxolimab. This clonotype was sampled from an adult with an advanced solid tumor such as melanoma, head and neck, liver or kidney cancer. V usage is TRBV18 and J usage is TRBJ2-2; no definite D call. DNA of the CDR3: TGTGCCAGCTCACACCCGCACACCGGGGAGCTGTTTTTT. This translates into CASSHPHTGELFF.